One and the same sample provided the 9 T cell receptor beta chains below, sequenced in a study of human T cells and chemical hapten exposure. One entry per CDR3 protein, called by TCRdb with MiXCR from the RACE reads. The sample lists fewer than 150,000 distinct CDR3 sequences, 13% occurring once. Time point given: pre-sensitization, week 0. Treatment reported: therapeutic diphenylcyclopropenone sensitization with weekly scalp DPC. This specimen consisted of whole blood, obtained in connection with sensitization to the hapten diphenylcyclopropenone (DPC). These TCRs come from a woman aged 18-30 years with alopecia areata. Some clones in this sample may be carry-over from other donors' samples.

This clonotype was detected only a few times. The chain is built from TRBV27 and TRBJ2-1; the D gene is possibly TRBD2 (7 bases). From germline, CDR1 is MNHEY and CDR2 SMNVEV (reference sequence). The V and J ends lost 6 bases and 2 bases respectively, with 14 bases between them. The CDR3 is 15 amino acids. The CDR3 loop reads CASSPGGHTYNEQFF. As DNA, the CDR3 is TGTGCCAGCAGCCCCGGGGGGCATACCTACAATGAGCAGTTCTTC.

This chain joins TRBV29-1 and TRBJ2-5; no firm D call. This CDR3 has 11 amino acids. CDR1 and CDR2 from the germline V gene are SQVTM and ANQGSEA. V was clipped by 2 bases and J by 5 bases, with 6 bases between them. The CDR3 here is CSVENGETQYF. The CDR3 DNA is TGCAGCGTTGAAAATGGGGAGACCCAGTACTTC.

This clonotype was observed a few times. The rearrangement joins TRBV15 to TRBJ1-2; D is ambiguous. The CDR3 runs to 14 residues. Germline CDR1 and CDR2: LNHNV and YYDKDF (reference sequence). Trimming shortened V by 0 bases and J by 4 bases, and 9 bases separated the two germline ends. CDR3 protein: CATSREPGPYGYTF. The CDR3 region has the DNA TGTGCCACCAGCAGAGAACCGGGCCCCTATGGCTACACCTTC.

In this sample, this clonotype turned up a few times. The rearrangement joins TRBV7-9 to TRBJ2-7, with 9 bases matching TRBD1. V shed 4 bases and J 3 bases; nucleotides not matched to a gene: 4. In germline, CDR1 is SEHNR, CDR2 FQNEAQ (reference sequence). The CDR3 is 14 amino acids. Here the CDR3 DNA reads TGTGCCAGCAGCTGGGACAGGGATATCTACGAGCAGTACTTC. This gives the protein CASSWDRDIYEQYF.

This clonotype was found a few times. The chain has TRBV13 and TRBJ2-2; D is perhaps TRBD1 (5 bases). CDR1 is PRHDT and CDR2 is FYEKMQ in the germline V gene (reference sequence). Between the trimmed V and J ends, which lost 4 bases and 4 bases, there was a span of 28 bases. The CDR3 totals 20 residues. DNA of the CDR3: TGTGCCAGCAGCTCAACGTCGGTCGCTTCACAGGTTCCGGGCACCGGGGAGCTGTTTTTT. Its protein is CASSSTSVASQVPGTGELFF.

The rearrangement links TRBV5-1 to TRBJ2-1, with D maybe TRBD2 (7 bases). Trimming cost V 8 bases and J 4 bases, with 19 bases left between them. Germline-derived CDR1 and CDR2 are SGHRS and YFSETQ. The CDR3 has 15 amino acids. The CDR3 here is CASYGRGAGYNEQFF. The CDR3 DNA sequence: TGCGCCAGTTATGGACGGGGGGCAGGATACAATGAGCAGTTCTTC.

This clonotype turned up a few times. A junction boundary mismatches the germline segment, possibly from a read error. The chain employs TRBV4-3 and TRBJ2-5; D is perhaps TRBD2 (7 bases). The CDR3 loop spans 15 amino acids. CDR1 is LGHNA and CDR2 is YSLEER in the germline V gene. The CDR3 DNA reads TGCGCCAGCAGCCAAGAAACGGGGGGCCAAGGGACCCAGTACTTC. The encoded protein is CASSQETGGQGTQYF.

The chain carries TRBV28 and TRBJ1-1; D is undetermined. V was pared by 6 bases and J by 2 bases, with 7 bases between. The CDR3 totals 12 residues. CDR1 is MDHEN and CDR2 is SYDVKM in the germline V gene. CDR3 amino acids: CASRYDNTEAFF. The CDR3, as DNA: TGTGCCAGCAGGTACGACAACACTGAAGCTTTCTTT.

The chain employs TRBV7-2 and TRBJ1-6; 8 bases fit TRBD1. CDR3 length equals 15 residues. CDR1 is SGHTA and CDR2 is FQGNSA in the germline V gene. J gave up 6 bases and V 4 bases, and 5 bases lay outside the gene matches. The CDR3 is CASSSLDRGNSPLHF. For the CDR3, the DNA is TGTGCCAGCAGCTCCCTCGACAGGGGTAATTCACCCCTCCACTTT.